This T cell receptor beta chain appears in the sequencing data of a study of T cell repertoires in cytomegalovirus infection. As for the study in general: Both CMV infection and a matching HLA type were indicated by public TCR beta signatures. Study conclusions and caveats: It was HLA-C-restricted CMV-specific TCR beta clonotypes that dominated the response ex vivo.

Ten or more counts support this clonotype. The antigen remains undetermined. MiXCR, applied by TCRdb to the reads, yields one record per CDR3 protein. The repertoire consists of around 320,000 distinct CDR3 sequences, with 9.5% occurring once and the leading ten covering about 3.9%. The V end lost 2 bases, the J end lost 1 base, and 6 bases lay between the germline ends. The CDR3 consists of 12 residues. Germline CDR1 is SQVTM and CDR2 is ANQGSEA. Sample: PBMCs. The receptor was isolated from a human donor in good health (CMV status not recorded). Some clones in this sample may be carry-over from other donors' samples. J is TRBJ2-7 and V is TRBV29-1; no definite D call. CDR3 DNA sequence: TGCAGCGTTGAAACTATTTCCTACGAGCAGTACTTC. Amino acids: CSVETISYEQYF.